The rows below give T cell receptor beta chains drawn from one sample of a study of T cell repertoires in cytomegalovirus infection. TCRdb ran MiXCR on the reads and lists one entry per CDR3 protein. The sample yields around 230,000 distinct CDR3 sequences, 6.5% seen once. The sample taken for sequencing was PBMCs. All receptors come from a human donor in good health (CMV status not recorded). Some clones in this sample may be carry-over from other donors' samples. Both conserved end residues are part of each CDR3. Fields, in order: D gene, clone size, V gene, J gene, CDR3 DNA, CDR3 protein. D genes are given only for firm matches. Only some rows state a clone size, as once, few, many or a class for expanded clones.

d_gene: -
abundance: many
v_gene: TRBV14
j_gene: TRBJ1-1
CDR3nt: TGTGCCAGCAGTCACATGGGGTTCCCCAACACTGAAGCTTTCTTT
CDR3aa: CASSHMGFPNTEAFF

d_gene: TRBD2
abundance: many
v_gene: TRBV10-3
j_gene: TRBJ2-1
CDR3nt: TGTGCCACCACTAGCGGGGATGAGCAGTTCTTC
CDR3aa: CATTSGDEQFF

d_gene: TRBD1
abundance: few
v_gene: TRBV11-3
j_gene: TRBJ2-2
CDR3nt: TGTGCCAGCAGCTCAGGGGTCGGGACAGGGCTCTTCGGGGAGCTGTTTTTT
CDR3aa: CASSSGVGTGLFGELFF

d_gene: -
abundance: many
v_gene: TRBV20-1
j_gene: TRBJ1-5
CDR3nt: TGCAGTGCTTTGGGGGACCCGGGTGGCAATCAGCCCCAGCATTTT
CDR3aa: CSALGDPGGNQPQHF

d_gene: -
abundance: -
v_gene: TRBV28
j_gene: TRBJ2-1
CDR3nt: TGTGCCAGCAGCCGCCTAGGGGGTAGCTCCTACAATGAGCAGTTCTTC
CDR3aa: CASSRLGGSSYNEQFF

d_gene: -
abundance: -
v_gene: TRBV7-9
j_gene: TRBJ1-5
CDR3nt: TGTGCCAGCAGCGGCCGGGGCGCCTATAGCAATCAGCCCCAGCATTTT
CDR3aa: CASSGRGAYSNQPQHF

d_gene: TRBD1
abundance: many
v_gene: TRBV20-1
j_gene: TRBJ1-1
CDR3nt: TGCAGTGCTAGAGACCCGCGGCAGGGGGTTGAAGCTTTCTTT
CDR3aa: CSARDPRQGVEAFF

d_gene: -
abundance: many
v_gene: TRBV12-3/TRBV12-4
j_gene: TRBJ2-5
CDR3nt: TGTGCCAGCAGCAAACCCGGTACCCAGTACTTC
CDR3aa: CASSKPGTQYF

d_gene: -
abundance: many
v_gene: TRBV20-1
j_gene: TRBJ1-5
CDR3nt: TGCAGTGCACGAGAGACAGGCGGCAATCAGCCCCAGCATTTT
CDR3aa: CSARETGGNQPQHF

d_gene: -
abundance: many
v_gene: TRBV6-2/TRBV6-3
j_gene: TRBJ1-6
CDR3nt: TGTGCCAGCAGTTCCGGACAGTCAGGACTTAATTCACCCCTCCACTTT
CDR3aa: CASSSGQSGLNSPLHF

d_gene: -
abundance: many
v_gene: TRBV6-2/TRBV6-3
j_gene: TRBJ1-1
CDR3nt: TGTGCCAGCAGTTCGACGGAGAACACTGAAGCTTTCTTT
CDR3aa: CASSSTENTEAFF

d_gene: -
abundance: many
v_gene: TRBV7-2
j_gene: TRBJ2-4
CDR3nt: TGTGCCAGCAGCTTCCCACCTGGACAGCCCCACCGGTACTTC
CDR3aa: CASSFPPGQPHRYF

d_gene: TRBD1
abundance: many
v_gene: TRBV4-2
j_gene: TRBJ2-7
CDR3nt: TGTGCCAGCAGCCAAGACAGGGGGCCCTACGAGCAGTACTTC
CDR3aa: CASSQDRGPYEQYF

d_gene: -
abundance: many
v_gene: TRBV6-6
j_gene: TRBJ1-2
CDR3nt: TGTGCCAGCATCCACGGGACGAATGGCTACACCTTC
CDR3aa: CASIHGTNGYTF

d_gene: -
abundance: many
v_gene: TRBV20-1
j_gene: TRBJ1-6
CDR3nt: TGCAGTGCTAGAGACAGGGACGACGCTGGGGCCAATTCACCCCTCCACTTT
CDR3aa: CSARDRDDAGANSPLHF

d_gene: TRBD1
abundance: many
v_gene: TRBV7-2
j_gene: TRBJ1-3
CDR3nt: TGTGCCAGCAGCCCGGACAGGGTAGTAGGAAACACCATATATTTT
CDR3aa: CASSPDRVVGNTIYF

d_gene: TRBD1
abundance: many
v_gene: TRBV28
j_gene: TRBJ1-1
CDR3nt: TGTGCCAGCAGTCTACCCGCGGGACAGGCCGGCGGAACTGAAGCTTTCTTT
CDR3aa: CASSLPAGQAGGTEAFF

d_gene: -
abundance: many
v_gene: TRBV7-9
j_gene: TRBJ1-2
CDR3nt: TGTGCCAGCAGCTTTTATGGGGCGTCATACTATGGCTACACCTTC
CDR3aa: CASSFYGASYYGYTF

d_gene: TRBD1
abundance: many
v_gene: TRBV4-1
j_gene: TRBJ1-3
CDR3nt: TGCGCCAGCAGCTCTAGCGGGACAGGCTCTGGAAACACCATATATTTT
CDR3aa: CASSSSGTGSGNTIYF

d_gene: TRBD1
abundance: many
v_gene: TRBV25-1
j_gene: TRBJ2-5
CDR3nt: TGTGCCAGCTCGGACAGGACAGTTCAAGAGACCCAGTACTTC
CDR3aa: CASSDRTVQETQYF